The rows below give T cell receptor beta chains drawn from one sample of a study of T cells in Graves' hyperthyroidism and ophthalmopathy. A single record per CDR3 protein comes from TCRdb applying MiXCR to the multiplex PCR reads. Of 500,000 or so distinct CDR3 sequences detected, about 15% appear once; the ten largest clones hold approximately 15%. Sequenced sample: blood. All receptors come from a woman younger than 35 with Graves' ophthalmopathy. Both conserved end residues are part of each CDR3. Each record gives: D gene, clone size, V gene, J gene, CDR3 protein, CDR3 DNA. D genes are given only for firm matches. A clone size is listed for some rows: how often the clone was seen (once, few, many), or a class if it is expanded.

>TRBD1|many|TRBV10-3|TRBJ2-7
CAISGTVSYEQYF
TGTGCCATCAGCGGGACAGTCTCCTACGAGCAGTACTTC
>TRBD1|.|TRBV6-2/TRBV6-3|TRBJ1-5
CASSFGTGANQPQHF
TGTGCCAGCAGCTTCGGGACAGGGGCCAATCAGCCCCAGCATTTT
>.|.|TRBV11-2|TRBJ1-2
CASKGPYTGGYTF
TGTGCCAGCAAGGGACCCTACACGGGAGGCTACACCTTC
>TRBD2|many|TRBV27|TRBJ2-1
CASSLSFGGNNEQFF
TGTGCCAGCAGTTTATCGTTCGGGGGGAACAATGAGCAGTTCTTC
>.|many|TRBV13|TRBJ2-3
CASSIRTDYSRTDTQYF
TGTGCCAGCAGCATACGGACGGACTATTCCCGCACAGATACGCAGTATTTT
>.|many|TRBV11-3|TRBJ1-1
CASSSGAGSNTEAFF
TGTGCCAGCAGCTCCGGCGCAGGGTCGAACACTGAAGCTTTCTTT
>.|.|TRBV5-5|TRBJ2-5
CASGGDLQETQYF
TGTGCCAGCGGCGGGGACCTACAAGAGACCCAGTACTTC
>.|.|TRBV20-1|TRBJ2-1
CSARDGSDPSYNEQFF
TGCAGTGCTAGAGATGGGTCTGACCCTTCCTACAATGAGCAGTTCTTC
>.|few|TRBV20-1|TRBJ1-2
CSAREYRTINYGYTF
TGCAGTGCTAGAGAGTACAGAACAATTAACTATGGCTACACCTTC
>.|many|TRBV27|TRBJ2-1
CASSPSWGEGYNEQFF
TGTGCCAGCAGCCCAAGTTGGGGTGAGGGATACAATGAGCAGTTCTTC
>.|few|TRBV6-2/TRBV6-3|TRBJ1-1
CASSYPGWKVNTEAFF
TGTGCCAGCAGTTACCCGGGATGGAAAGTGAACACTGAAGCTTTCTTT
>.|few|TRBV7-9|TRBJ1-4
CASSLVDRNEKLFF
TGTGCCAGCAGCTTAGTAGACCGTAATGAAAAACTGTTTTTT
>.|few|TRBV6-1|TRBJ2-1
CANSDQATDEQFF
TGTGCCAACAGTGACCAAGCTACCGATGAGCAGTTCTTC
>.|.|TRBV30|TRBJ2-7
CAWSHPLGTPTYEQYF
TGTGCCTGGAGCCATCCCCTTGGGACACCTACCTACGAGCAGTACTTC
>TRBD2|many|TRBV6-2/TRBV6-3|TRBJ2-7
CASSYGSGAYEQYF
TGTGCCAGCAGTTATGGTAGCGGGGCTTACGAGCAGTACTTC
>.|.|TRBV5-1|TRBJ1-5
CASSLYPPQGDRDQPQHF
TGCGCCAGCAGCTTGTATCCCCCGCAAGGGGACCGGGATCAGCCCCAGCATTTT
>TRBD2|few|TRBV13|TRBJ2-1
CASSFSAGGPHEQFF
TGTGCCAGCAGCTTTTCAGCGGGAGGGCCCCATGAGCAGTTCTTC
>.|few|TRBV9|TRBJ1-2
CASSVDGNGPYGYTF
TGTGCCAGCAGCGTAGACGGGAACGGACCCTATGGCTACACCTTC
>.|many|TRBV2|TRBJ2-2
CASSGRVAGELFF
TGTGCCAGCAGTGGGAGGGTCGCCGGGGAGCTGTTTTTT
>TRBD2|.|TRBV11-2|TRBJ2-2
CASINVLAGGPGELFF
TGTGCCAGCATCAACGTCCTAGCGGGGGGGCCCGGGGAGCTGTTTTTT
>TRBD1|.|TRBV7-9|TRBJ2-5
CASSPPLDRGGQETQYF
TGTGCCAGCAGCCCGCCGCTCGACAGGGGCGGCCAAGAGACCCAGTACTTC
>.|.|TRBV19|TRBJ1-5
CASREVSRLYQPQHF
TGTGCCAGTAGAGAGGTATCGCGCTTGTATCAGCCCCAGCATTTT
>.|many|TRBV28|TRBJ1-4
CASRKYLLDQEEKLFF
TGTGCCAGCAGGAAATATCTGCTCGACCAGGAGGAAAAACTGTTTTTT
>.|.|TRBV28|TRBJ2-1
CSTARPSYNEQFF
TGTTCGACAGCGCGACCCTCCTACAATGAGCAGTTCTTC
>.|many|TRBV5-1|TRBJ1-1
CASSLVGQGETEAFF
TGCGCCAGCAGCTTGGTGGGGCAGGGTGAAACTGAAGCTTTCTTT
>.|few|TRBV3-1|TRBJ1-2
CASSQENRGSYGGYTF
TGTGCCAGCAGCCAAGAAAATCGGGGCTCTTATGGTGGCTACACCTTC
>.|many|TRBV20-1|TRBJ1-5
CSASNRGRGPGQPQHF
TGCAGTGCTAGCAATAGGGGACGGGGGCCTGGTCAGCCCCAGCATTTT
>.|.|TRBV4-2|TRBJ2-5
CASSPLKGEGQETQYF
TGTGCCAGCAGCCCACTAAAAGGAGAGGGCCAAGAGACCCAGTACTTC
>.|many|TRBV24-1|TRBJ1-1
CATSDSGLNTEAFF
TGTGCCACCAGTGATTCAGGACTGAACACTGAAGCTTTCTTT
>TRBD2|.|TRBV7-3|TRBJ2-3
CASSPLGGGLAGGSGTQYF
TGTGCCAGCAGCCCCCTCGGGGGTGGACTAGCGGGAGGCTCGGGTACGCAGTATTTT
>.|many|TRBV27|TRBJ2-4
CASSSGAKNIQYF
TGTGCCAGCAGTTCGGGGGCCAAAAACATTCAGTACTTC
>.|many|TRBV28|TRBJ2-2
CASNIGRGTGELFF
TGTGCCAGCAACATCGGGCGGGGCACCGGGGAGCTGTTTTTT
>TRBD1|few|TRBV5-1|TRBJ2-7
CASSLGTGGGDEQYF
TGCGCCAGCAGCTTGGGGACAGGGGGTGGCGACGAGCAGTACTTC
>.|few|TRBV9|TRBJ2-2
CASSVRGQEGTGELFF
TGTGCCAGCAGCGTACGGGGGCAGGAAGGCACCGGGGAGCTGTTTTTT
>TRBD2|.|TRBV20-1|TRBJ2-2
CSARVEREVAGELFF
TGCAGTGCTAGAGTCGAGCGGGAGGTGGCCGGGGAGCTGTTTTTT
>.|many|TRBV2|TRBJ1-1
CASRRQERGEAFF
TGTGCCAGCAGGAGACAGGAAAGGGGTGAAGCTTTCTTT
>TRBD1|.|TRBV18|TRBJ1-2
CASSPTTGVSPNYGYTF
TGTGCCAGCTCACCTACCACAGGGGTCTCACCCAACTATGGCTACACCTTC
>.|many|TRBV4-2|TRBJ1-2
CASSQRYGNYGYTF
TGTGCCAGCAGCCAAAGATATGGAAACTATGGCTACACCTTC
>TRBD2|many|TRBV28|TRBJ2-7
CASSFNAGREQYF
TGTGCCAGCAGTTTTAATGCCGGGAGGGAGCAGTACTTC
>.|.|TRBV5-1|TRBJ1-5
CASSQERGRRQPQHF
TGCGCCAGCAGCCAAGAAAGGGGTAGACGGCAGCCCCAGCATTTT
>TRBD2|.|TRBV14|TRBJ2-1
CASSQDRLAGNEQFF
TGTGCCAGCAGCCAAGATAGGCTAGCGGGCAATGAGCAGTTCTTC
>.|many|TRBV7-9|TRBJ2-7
CASSLAEPPYEQYF
TGTGCCAGCAGCTTGGCAGAACCCCCCTACGAGCAGTACTTC